These 17 T cell receptor beta chains were sequenced from one sample in a study of PD-1 blockade in classical Hodgkin lymphoma. The protocol was immunoSEQ multiplex PCR, while the TCRdb copy is restricted to in-frame clones and leaves out a portion. The repertoire holds fewer than 20,000 clones, with about 61% as singletons. Sample time point: cycle 4 day 1 (C4D1), after five to seven weeks of nivolumab. All the patients suffered relapse after autologous stem cell transplantation, and brentuximab vedotin exposure differed. The sequencing used peripheral blood mononuclear cells (PBMCs), collected before the fourth cycle of nivolumab. The receptors were sampled from a human donor with classical Hodgkin lymphoma.

The rearrangement uses TRBV5-4 and TRBJ2-7; D is perhaps TRBD2 (6 bases). Germline V gene data show CDR1 as SGHNT and CDR2 as YYREEE (reference sequence). This CDR3 region has 14 residues. Trimming cost V 0 bases and J 6 bases, with 13 bases left between them. CDR3 DNA: TGTGCCAGCAGCTTGGGAAGCGGGTTTTCCGAGCAGTACTTC. Encoded protein: CASSLGSGFSEQYF.

Only one count was recorded for this clone. This chain links TRBV6-5 with TRBJ1-1; D is possibly TRBD1 (5 bases). The germline V and J ends were trimmed by 1 base and 2 bases, with 8 bases remaining between them. The CDR3 runs to 14 residues. CDR1 MNHEY and CDR2 SVGAGI come from the germline V gene. CDR3 sequence reads: CASSYLQDNTEAFF. The CDR3 DNA reads TGTGCCAGCAGTTACTTACAGGATAACACTGAAGCTTTCTTT.

This clone is medium-sized by share. The chain recombines TRBV4-1 with TRBJ2-5, with 8 bases matching TRBD2. There are 17 residues in the CDR3. The junction had 11 bases not matched to a gene; V was cut back by 2 bases and J by 3 bases. CDR1 is MGHRA, CDR2 YSYEKL, per germline. Written as DNA, the CDR3 is TGCGCCAGCAGCCAATCGACTAGCGAATCAGTGGAAGAGACCCAGTACTTC. This encodes CASSQSTSESVEETQYF.

The genes are TRBV7-9 and TRBJ1-2; D might be TRBD1 (5 bases). CDR3 size: 16 residues. Trimming pared 1 base from V and 5 bases from J, leaving 17 bases between. CDR1 is SEHNR and CDR2 is FQNEAQ in the germline V gene (reference sequence). The CDR3 sequence: CASSLEGYQRGYGYTF. DNA for the CDR3: TGTGCCAGCAGCTTAGAGGGGTACCAGCGGGGATATGGCTACACCTTC.

This clone occurred a few times. This sequence joins TRBV29-1 and TRBJ2-7; D remains ambiguous. Germline CDR1 SQVTM, CDR2 ANQGSEA. Trimming cost V 2 bases and J 1 base, with 9 bases left between them. The CDR3 is 13 residues long. The CDR3 protein is CSVELGVSYEQYF. CDR3 sequence (DNA): TGCAGCGTTGAATTAGGAGTTTCCTACGAGCAGTACTTC.

The rearrangement joins TRBV19 to TRBJ1-1; D gene ambiguous. Germline CDR1 reads LNHDA; CDR2 reads SQIVND (reference sequence). V gave up 5 bases and J gave up 4 bases, with 17 bases separating them. The CDR3 is made up of 15 amino acids. CDR3 amino acids: CASSLSSGTATEAFF. DNA for the CDR3: TGTGCCAGTAGTCTATCCTCGGGAACAGCCACTGAAGCTTTCTTT.

V gene TRBV27 combines with J gene TRBJ1-1, with 9 bases lining up with TRBD1. Losses at the gene ends were 6 bases for V and 5 bases for J; bases not matched to a gene: 7. Germline lookup yields CDR1 MNHEY and CDR2 SMNVEV (reference sequence). This CDR3 is 14 amino acids long. Here the CDR3 DNA reads TGTGCCAGCAGCCCTGGGACAGGGATAACTGAAGCTTTCTTT. Translating it yields CASSPGTGITEAFF.

This clone has only a few counts. The chain recombines TRBV5-1 with TRBJ2-1, with TRBD2 matching over 14 bases. This CDR3 has 17 residues. Looked up from germline, CDR1 is SGHRS and CDR2 is YFSETQ. V dropped 6 bases and J dropped 1; count of bases not matched to a gene: 6. The CDR3: CASNVGTSGRSYNEQFF. CDR3 coding DNA: TGCGCCAGCAACGTCGGGACTAGCGGGAGATCCTACAATGAGCAGTTCTTC.

This chain connects TRBV7-9 to TRBJ1-2; D not certain. Trimming took off 4 bases at V and 4 bases at J, with 7 bases between the two ends. The length of the CDR3 is 12 residues. Germline loops: CDR1 SEHNR, CDR2 FQNEAQ (reference sequence). CDR3 amino acids: CASSSPLYGYTF. The CDR3 DNA reads TGTGCCAGCAGCTCTCCACTCTATGGCTACACCTTC. Full variable domain (rest looked up from reference TRBV7-9 and TRBJ1-2): DTGVSQNPRHKITKRGQNVTFRCDPISEHNRLYWYRQTLGQGPEFLTYFQNEAQLEKSRLLSDRFSAERPKGSFSTLEIQRTEQGDSAMYLCASSSPLYGYTFGSGTRLTVV.

This chain uses TRBV10-3 with TRBJ1-2, with D unresolved. Germline V gives CDR1 ENHRY, CDR2 SYGVKD. V lost 6 bases to trimming and J lost 4 bases, with 15 bases between them. The CDR3 contains 14 residues. The CDR3 DNA sequence: TGTGCCATCAGGAACGACCGGGCTTCCTATGGCTACACCTTC. Its protein product is CAIRNDRASYGYTF.

This chain connects TRBV18 to TRBJ2-7; 11 bases map to TRBD1. CDR3 size: 16 residues. Trimming took 4 bases from V and 3 from J; bases not matched to a gene: 8. Germline-derived CDR1 and CDR2 are KGHSH and LQKENI. The CDR3 sequence is CASSRQGQGGGYEQYF. DNA of the CDR3: TGTGCCAGCTCACGACAGGGACAGGGGGGAGGCTACGAGCAGTACTTC.

Relative to its sample, this clone is medium-sized. The chain links TRBV30 to TRBJ1-1, with D uncertain. There are 13 residues in the CDR3. V was trimmed by 5 bases and J by 3 bases, leaving 13 bases between them. In germline, CDR1 is GTSNPN, CDR2 SVGIG (reference sequence). This CDR3 reads CAWERAWYTEAFF. The CDR3 region has the DNA TGTGCCTGGGAGAGGGCCTGGTACACTGAAGCTTTCTTT. The full variable domain, its missing parts supplied by reference TRBV30 and TRBJ1-1, is SQTIHQWPATLVQPVGSPLSLECTVEGTSNPNLYWYRQAAGRGLQLLFYSVGIGQISSEVPQNLSASRPQDRQFILSSKKLLLSDSGFYLCAWERAWYTEAFFGQGTRLTVV.

This clone was detected only once. V gene TRBV7-9 combines with J gene TRBJ2-7; tentative D call: TRBD1 (6 bases). V lost 5 bases and J lost 3, with 17 bases in between. Germline loops: CDR1 SEHNR, CDR2 FQNEAQ (reference sequence). CDR3 length: 15 amino acids. This CDR3 is CASSLQGIPHYEQYF. For the CDR3, the DNA is TGTGCCAGCAGCCTACAGGGTATTCCCCACTACGAGCAGTACTTC.

The V gene is TRBV5-1, the J gene TRBJ2-1, with 8 bases matching TRBD1. After removal of 0 bases from V and 0 bases from J, the junction contained 2 bases not matched to a gene. The CDR3 totals 16 residues. In germline, CDR1 is SGHRS, CDR2 YFSETQ. CDR3 sequence reads: CASSLDGTGSYNEQFF. CDR3 nucleotide sequence: TGCGCCAGCAGCTTGGATGGGACAGGCTCCTACAATGAGCAGTTCTTC.

Comment on this clone: The same CDR3 arises from other DNA sequences in this sample as well. The chain's CDR3 is CASRDRVGSEKLFF. In DNA form, the CDR3 reads TGTGCCAGCAGAGACAGGGTTGGGTCTGAAAAACTGTTTTTT. V is TRBV2 and J is TRBJ1-4; the match to TRBD1 covers 7 bases. Trimming cost V 6 bases and J 7 bases; bases outside gene matches: 8. CDR1 and CDR2 (germline): SNHLY, FYNNEI. The CDR3 contains 14 residues. Full variable domain (missing parts from reference TRBV2 and TRBJ1-4): EPEVTQTPSHQVTQMGQEVILRCVPISNHLYFYWYRQILGQKVEFLVSFYNNEISEKSEIFDDQFSVERPDGSNFTLKIRSTKLEDSAMYFCASRDRVGSEKLFFGSGTQLSVL.

The CDR3 sequence: CASSPAQYGYTF. The CDR3 DNA follows: TGTGCCAGCAGTCCCGCTCAATATGGCTACACCTTC. The chain links TRBV28 to TRBJ1-2; D not certain. V lost 5 bases, J lost 5 bases, and 9 bases lay in between. The CDR3 covers 12 residues. Per the germline V gene, CDR1 is MDHEN and CDR2 is SYDVKM.

The chain combines TRBV2 with TRBJ2-5; D is possibly TRBD2 (6 bases). Between the trimmed V and J ends, which lost 7 bases and 5 bases, there was a span of 17 bases. Germline CDR1 is SNHLY and CDR2 is FYNNEI. The CDR3 sequence is 14 residues long. CDR3 loop: CASNDPRREETQYF. For the CDR3, the DNA is TGTGCCAGCAACGACCCAAGGAGGGAGGAGACCCAGTACTTC. The full variable domain, completed using reference TRBV2 and TRBJ2-5, is EPEVTQTPSHQVTQMGQEVILRCVPISNHLYFYWYRQILGQKVEFLVSFYNNEISEKSEIFDDQFSVERPDGSNFTLKIRSTKLEDSAMYFCASNDPRREETQYFGPGTRLLVL.